The 27 T cell receptor beta chains below were found in one sample sequenced in a study of T cell repertoires in cytomegalovirus infection. TCRdb independently ran MiXCR on the reads; one entry per CDR3 protein. In the table there are 230,000 or so distinct CDR3 sequences, over 15% of which are singletons. The sample was CD8+ T cells from PBMCs. The receptors were sampled from a human donor in good health (CMV status not recorded). Some clones in this sample may be carry-over from other donors' samples.

The J gene is TRBJ1-1, the V gene TRBV19; 7 nucleotides match TRBD1. With V trimmed by 5 bases and J by 5 bases, 11 bases remained unmatched. The CDR3 covers 15 residues. Looked up from germline, CDR1 is LNHDA and CDR2 is SQIVND (reference sequence). The CDR3 region has the DNA TGTGCCAGTAGTGCAATGAAGGGGGCGCGGACTGAAGCTTTCTTT. As protein: CASSAMKGARTEAFF.

This clonotype was counted ten times or more. V gene TRBV29-1 combines with J gene TRBJ2-7; tentatively, D is TRBD1 (6 bases). The CDR3 has 17 amino acids. Between the trimmed V and J ends, which lost 6 bases and 2 bases, there was a span of 26 bases. Germline V gives CDR1 SQVTM, CDR2 ANQGSEA. DNA for the CDR3: TGCAGCGTCACCACCTTGGACAGTCTCAACCCTCCCTACGAGCAGTACTTC. This translates into CSVTTLDSLNPPYEQYF.

In its sample, this clonotype was seen a few times. The gene calls are TRBV6-4 and TRBJ2-3, with D possibly being TRBD1 or TRBD2 (5 bases each). The V and J ends lost 0 bases and 1 base respectively, with 11 bases between them. This CDR3 region has 16 residues. Germline V gene data show CDR1 as MRHNA and CDR2 as SNTAGT. CDR3 residues: CASSDSGTEGTDTQYF. The CDR3, as DNA: TGTGCCAGCAGTGACTCAGGGACGGAGGGCACAGATACGCAGTATTTT.

The V and J genes are TRBV11-1 and TRBJ2-1; D remains ambiguous. The germline gives CDR1 SGHAT, CDR2 FQDESV (reference sequence). The CDR3 loop spans 13 amino acids. Trimming cost V 3 bases and J 6 bases, with 9 bases left between them. The chain's CDR3 is CASSLPGPNEQFF. The CDR3 nucleotides read TGTGCCAGCAGCTTGCCCGGACCCAATGAGCAGTTCTTC.

The chain employs TRBV7-3 and TRBJ2-3; 7 nucleotides agree with TRBD2. CDR3 length: 16 residues. The trim removed 4 bases at V and 4 bases at J, leaving 11 bases unmatched. Germline-derived CDR1 and CDR2 are SGHTA and FQGTGA. The CDR3 nucleotides read TGTGCCAGCAGCTCCGCCGGACTAGGAGCCCCAGATACGCAGTATTTT. Amino acids: CASSSAGLGAPDTQYF.

This clonotype occurred many times. The rearrangement joins TRBV7-8 to TRBJ2-5, with 7 nucleotides matching TRBD1. The CDR3 contains 14 residues. V dropped 2 bases and J dropped 5; count of bases not matched to a gene: 5. The V gene's germline CDR1 is SGHVS and CDR2 FQNEAQ. In nucleotides, the CDR3 is TGTGCCAGCAGCTTACAAGGGACAGTTGAGACCCAGTACTTC. Translation: CASSLQGTVETQYF.

Only one count was recorded for this clonotype. The junction differs from germline at one of its ends, possibly a read error. The chain has TRBV2 and TRBJ1-5; D call uncertain. The CDR3 is made up of 16 amino acids. Per the germline V gene, CDR1 is SNHLY and CDR2 is FYNNEI. CDR3 amino acids: CASSEARASFSQSQHF. Here the CDR3 DNA reads TGTGCCAGCAGTGAAGCGCGGGCAAGCTTCAGTCAGTCCCAGCATTTT.

The rearrangement joins TRBV7-9 to TRBJ1-1; D remains ambiguous. Germline loops: CDR1 SEHNR, CDR2 FQNEAQ (reference sequence). The V end was cut by 6 bases, the J end by 0 bases, with 2 bases between. The CDR3 totals 11 residues. DNA of the CDR3: TGTGCCAGCAGTATGAACACTGAAGCTTTCTTT. It is translated as CASSMNTEAFF.

Many counts were recorded for this clonotype. The chain is built from TRBV7-9 and TRBJ1-2, with D unresolved. The CDR3 spans 14 residues. Per the germline V gene, CDR1 is SEHNR and CDR2 is FQNEAQ (reference sequence). Trimming removed 3 bases from V and 0 bases from J, with 8 bases in between. CDR3 sequence: CASSFGGPNYGYTF. In DNA, the CDR3 is TGTGCCAGCAGCTTCGGAGGCCCTAACTATGGCTACACCTTC. The full variable domain, its missing parts supplied by reference TRBV7-9 and TRBJ1-2, is DTGVSQNPRHKITKRGQNVTFRCDPISEHNRLYWYRQTLGQGPEFLTYFQNEAQLEKSRLLSDRFSAERPKGSFSTLEIQRTEQGDSAMYLCASSFGGPNYGYTFGSGTRLTVV.

This clonotype turned up a few times. The V call is TRBV4-1, the J call TRBJ2-1; TRBD1 matches at 11 bases. V shed 2 bases and J 8 bases; nucleotides not matched to a gene: 11. This CDR3 spans 17 amino acids. The V gene's germline CDR1 is MGHRA and CDR2 YSYEKL. Here the CDR3 DNA reads TGCGCCAGCAGCCAACCATCGGACAGGGGGCGCGATGATGAGCAGTTCTTC. Translation: CASSQPSDRGRDDEQFF.

V usage is TRBV6-1 and J usage is TRBJ2-3; the match to TRBD2 covers 13 bases. The V gene end was trimmed by 4 bases and the J gene end by 11 bases; junction bases not matched to a gene: 6. The germline CDR1 and CDR2 sequences are MNHNS and SASEGT. The CDR3 is made up of 14 amino acids. This CDR3 reads CASSATSGGVKQYF. Here the CDR3 DNA reads TGTGCCAGCAGTGCCACTAGCGGGGGGGTAAAGCAGTATTTT.

This clonotype was observed a few times. The V call is TRBV12-3 or TRBV12-4, the J call TRBJ2-1, with D possibly matching TRBD1 (5 bases). This CDR3 has 14 amino acids. Trimming removed 3 bases from V and 7 bases from J, with 13 bases in between. The CDR3 coding sequence is TGTGCCAGCAGTTTTGTTGGAAAGGGGAATGAGCAGTTCTTC. The encoded protein is CASSFVGKGNEQFF.

On this clonotype: A much larger clone sits a single nucleotide away, making a read error possible. The CDR3 DNA reads TGTGCCAGCAGCTGGATTCACAGCCCTAATTCACCCCTCCACTTT. Protein sequence: CASSWIHSPNSPLHF. The V gene is TRBV5-6, the J gene TRBJ1-6; D unresolved. V lost 3 bases to trimming and J lost 6 bases, with 13 bases between them. The CDR3 totals 15 residues. Germline V gene data show CDR1 as SGHDT and CDR2 as YYEEEE. Complete variable domain (other parts from reference TRBV5-6 and TRBJ1-6): DAGVTQSPTHLIKTRGQQVTLRCSPKSGHDTVSWYQQALGQGPQFIFQYYEEEERQRGNFPDRFSGHQFPNYSSELNVNALLLGDSALYLCASSWIHSPNSPLHFGNGTRLTVT.

This clonotype was counted only a few times. The V and J genes are TRBV7-9 and TRBJ2-3; 7 bases agree with TRBD2. Trimming at V came to 4 bases and at J to 6 bases, leaving 19 bases not matched to a gene. The germline V gene encodes CDR1 SEHNR and CDR2 FQNEAQ (reference sequence). This CDR3 is built from 18 residues. The CDR3 region is CASSSYVSGAFPPDTQYF. The CDR3 DNA reads TGTGCCAGCAGCTCCTACGTCAGCGGGGCTTTCCCTCCCGATACGCAGTATTTT.

This clonotype showed up just a few times. The CDR3 bases are TGTGCCAGCAGCTCCGCCGCGGGCTTGCCAACTAATGAAAAACTGTTTTTT. Protein product: CASSSAAGLPTNEKLFF. The gene calls are TRBV12-3 or TRBV12-4 and TRBJ1-4; D not certain. The CDR3 spans 17 residues. V lost 6 bases and J lost 0, with 17 bases in between.

This clonotype was observed a few times. The chain joins TRBV5-6 to TRBJ1-1, with D possibly matching TRBD1 (5 bases). Germline assignment: CDR1 SGHDT and CDR2 YYEEEE. Deletions cut 2 bases from V and 11 bases from J, with 10 bases between. This CDR3 has 11 residues. The chain's CDR3 is CASSFRESAFF. The CDR3 DNA is TGTGCCAGCAGCTTCAGGGAAAGTGCTTTCTTT.

The genes are TRBV29-1 and TRBJ2-2; TRBD1 matches at 7 bases. In germline, CDR1 is SQVTM, CDR2 ANQGSEA. The V and J ends lost 2 bases and 0 bases, in that order; junction bases with no gene match: 0. The CDR3 is 14 residues long. Written as DNA, the CDR3 is TGCAGCGTTGAACAGGGGGCGAACACCGGGGAGCTGTTTTTT. Protein sequence: CSVEQGANTGELFF.

The chain combines TRBV19 with TRBJ2-2; 7 bases map to TRBD1. This CDR3 is 15 amino acids long. Germline trimming cut 1 base from V and 2 bases from J; bases unmatched to any gene: 1. Germline CDR1 is LNHDA and CDR2 is SQIVND (reference sequence). CDR3 residues: CASSIVGGNTGELFF. The CDR3 nucleotides are TGTGCCAGTAGTATAGTAGGGGGCAACACCGGGGAGCTGTTTTTT.

This clonotype has a count of ten or more. V and J are TRBV7-8 and TRBJ1-5; D ambiguous. CDR3 length: 16 amino acids. V lost 1 base, J lost 0 bases, and 10 bases lay in between. Per the germline V gene, CDR1 is SGHVS and CDR2 is FQNEAQ. CDR3 residues: CASSLEAGYSNQPQHF. Written as DNA, the CDR3 is TGTGCCAGCAGCTTAGAAGCGGGGTATAGCAATCAGCCCCAGCATTTT.

In its sample, this clonotype was seen once. The J gene is TRBJ2-1, the V gene TRBV29-1; a weak D match, TRBD2 (6 bases). The CDR3 runs to 16 residues. Germline V gene lookup returns CDR1 SQVTM and CDR2 ANQGSEA. Trimming left V 3 bases short and J 4 bases short, with 19 bases between. CDR3 protein: CSVDGTQVGGYNEQFF. CDR3 DNA: TGCAGCGTTGACGGGACGCAGGTCGGGGGTTACAATGAGCAGTTCTTC.

This clonotype was picked up a small number of times. The chain has TRBV28 and TRBJ2-7, with 12 bases matching TRBD2. V lost 5 bases, J lost 3 bases, and 5 bases stayed unmatched. The CDR3 loop spans 15 amino acids. From germline, CDR1 is MDHEN and CDR2 SYDVKM. CDR3 nucleotides: TGTGCCAGCAGTCCTGGACTAGCGGGGAACTACGAGCAGTACTTC. This gives the protein CASSPGLAGNYEQYF. Supplemented by reference TRBV28 and TRBJ2-7, the full variable domain reads DVKVTQSSRYLVKRTGEKVFLECVQDMDHENMFWYRQDPGLGLRLIYFSYDVKMKEKGDIPEGYSVSREKKERFSLILESASTNQTSMYLCASSPGLAGNYEQYFGPGTRLTVT.

As to this clonotype: This is likely a read error, given that the CDR3 carries no conserved phenylalanine or tryptophan at its end. It is unclear where the CDR3 begins or ends on the DNA, so no DNA is shown, and the CDR3 is as TCRdb lists it. The V gene is TRBV5-6, the J gene TRBJ1-2. The CDR3 spans 14 amino acids, including both terminal residues. CDR1 is SGHDT and CDR2 is YYEEEE in the germline V gene. The CDR3 reads CASSLAPTDFGLAT.

About this clonotype itself: A much bigger clone sits one base away, suggesting this may be a read error. The chain recombines TRBV7-3 with TRBJ2-1; D is possibly TRBD1 (5 bases). This CDR3 spans 15 amino acids. The germline gives CDR1 SGHTA, CDR2 FQGTGA. The V and J ends lost 3 bases and 9 bases respectively, with 18 bases between them. This CDR3 reads CASSLIQVHRGEQFF. The CDR3 nucleotides read TGTGCCAGCAGCTTGATACAGGTTCATAGGGGTGAGCAGTTCTTC.

This clonotype was seen a few times. This chain joins TRBV6-5 and TRBJ1-5; D is uncertain. Trimming left V 6 bases short and J 12 bases short, with 15 bases between. There are 12 residues in the CDR3. CDR1 MNHEY and CDR2 SVGAGI come from the germline V gene. CDR3 amino acids: CASRDPPGLQHF. CDR3 coding DNA: TGTGCCAGCAGAGACCCTCCGGGCCTCCAGCATTTT.

This clonotype has only a few counts. The junction does not match germline at one end; this may be a read error. This sequence joins TRBV28 and TRBJ2-2; 9 bases map to TRBD1. This CDR3 is built from 14 residues. The V gene's germline CDR1 is MDHEN and CDR2 SYDVKM. The DNA for the CDR3 is TGTGTCAGCCGACAGGGGGAGAACACCGGGGAGCTGTTTTTT. Protein: CVSRQGENTGELFF.

This clonotype was counted ten times or more. The chain couples TRBV12-3 or TRBV12-4 to TRBJ1-1; D unclear. This CDR3 spans 14 amino acids. V gave up 2 bases and J gave up 4 bases, with 11 bases separating them. The CDR3 DNA sequence: TGTGCCAGCAGTTTACTGGGTCTGGGCACTGAAGCTTTCTTT. The encoded protein is CASSLLGLGTEAFF.

This clonotype appeared many times. The chain employs TRBV7-2 and TRBJ1-1; D remains ambiguous. The germline gives CDR1 SGHTA, CDR2 FQGNSA. This CDR3 is 13 amino acids long. V was shortened by 5 bases and J by 3 bases, with 10 bases between the two germline ends. The CDR3 bases are TGTGCCAGCAGCCCCCTCGGGGACACTGAAGCTTTCTTT. This translates into CASSPLGDTEAFF.